These 12 T cell receptor beta chains share one sample of origin, sequenced in a study of shared clonotypes between healthy human individuals. Clones were sequenced by immunoSEQ multiplex PCR, and TCRdb holds only the in-frame ones, with some missing. Here the sample spans 1.6 million or so clones, about 98.5% being singletons. The sequencing sample was made of naive CD4+ T cells sorted from blood. The sample's subset: CD45RA+ positively selected. These receptor sequences come from a man younger than 40 in good health.

V and J are TRBV5-6 and TRBJ2-1; no definite D call. Germline CDR1 reads SGHDT; CDR2 reads YYEEEE. This CDR3 has 17 amino acids. Between the trimmed V and J ends, which lost 4 bases and 0 bases, there was a span of 17 bases. The CDR3 coding sequence is TGTGCCAGCAGCCCCCTGGGTTCGTCAAGCTCCTACAATGAGCAGTTCTTC. Its translation is CASSPLGSSSSYNEQFF.

V is TRBV7-2 and J is TRBJ2-1, with D uncertain. The CDR3 contains 13 residues. V was clipped by 7 bases and J by 4 bases, with 11 bases between them. Germline CDR1 reads SGHTA; CDR2 reads FQGNSA. In DNA, the CDR3 is TGTGCCAGCACCCTGGGATTATACAATGAGCAGTTCTTC. Encoded protein: CASTLGLYNEQFF. The full variable domain, completed using reference TRBV7-2 and TRBJ2-1, is GAGVSQSPSNKVTEKGKDVELRCDPISGHTALYWYRQSLGQGLEFLIYFQGNSAPDKSGLPSDRFSAERTGGSVSTLTIQRTQQEDSAVYLCASTLGLYNEQFFGPGTRLTVL.

This sequence joins TRBV5-4 and TRBJ2-1; 12 nucleotides align to TRBD2. CDR3 length equals 14 residues. After removal of 4 bases from V and 13 bases from J, the junction contained 9 bases not matched to a gene. Per germline, CDR1 SGHNT and CDR2 YYREEE (reference sequence). CDR3 sequence reads: CASSTRTSGTTQFF. The CDR3 DNA reads TGTGCCAGCAGCACCCGGACTAGCGGGACAACACAGTTCTTC.

The V and J genes are TRBV5-6 and TRBJ2-7; 8 bases are shared with TRBD2. Germline CDR1 SGHDT, CDR2 YYEEEE. This CDR3 region has 14 residues. V was clipped by 6 bases and J by 5 bases; unmatched bases: 10. This CDR3 reads CASNPPGGFNEQYF. The CDR3 bases are TGTGCCAGCAACCCGCCGGGGGGGTTCAACGAGCAGTACTTC.

The chain carries TRBV15 and TRBJ2-5; TRBD2 aligns across 16 bases. From germline, CDR1 is LNHNV and CDR2 YYDKDF (reference sequence). This CDR3 spans 16 amino acids. Trimming at V came to 3 bases and at J to 4 bases, leaving 2 bases not matched to a gene. The CDR3 DNA reads TGTGCCACCAGCAGCGGGACTAGCGGGAGGGGAGAGACCCAGTACTTC. Its translation: CATSSGTSGRGETQYF. The variable domain in full, with the rest retrieved from reference TRBV15 and TRBJ2-5, is DAMVIQNPRYQVTQFGKPVTLSCSQTLNHNVMYWYQQKSSQAPKLLFHYYDKDFNNEADTPDNFQSRRPNTSFCFLDIRSPGLGDTAMYLCATSSGTSGRGETQYFGPGTRLLVL.

The genes are TRBV28 and TRBJ1-4; 9 bases match TRBD1. Per the germline V gene, CDR1 is MDHEN and CDR2 is SYDVKM. The CDR3 is 15 amino acids. V lost 5 bases to trimming and J lost 5 bases; unmatched junction nucleotides: 6. The CDR3 loop reads CASSHSGQGNEKLFF. For the CDR3, the DNA is TGTGCCAGCAGTCACTCGGGACAGGGAAATGAAAAACTGTTTTTT.

About this clone itself: The same CDR3 arises from other DNA sequences in this sample as well. The gene calls are TRBV5-1 and TRBJ2-5; TRBD1 might be the D (6 bases). Trimming stripped 3 bases from V and 1 base from J, with 7 bases between. This CDR3 is built from 13 residues. CDR1 and CDR2 (germline): SGHRS, YFSETQ. CDR3 in amino acids: CASSSGAQETQYF. The CDR3 coding sequence is TGCGCCAGCAGCTCAGGGGCCCAAGAGACCCAGTACTTC.

As for this clone: Other DNA sequences in this sample translate to the same CDR3. The chain is built from TRBV20-1 and TRBJ2-7, with no clear D. Deletions cut 5 bases from V and 0 bases from J, with 5 bases between. Germline loops: CDR1 DFQATT, CDR2 SNEGSKA (reference sequence). CDR3 length: 11 residues. The CDR3 DNA is TGCAGTGCTGGCGACTCCTACGAGCAGTACTTC. Translation gives CSAGDSYEQYF.

Concerning this clone itself: Other DNA sequences from this sample encode an identical CDR3 as well. The chain links TRBV2 to TRBJ2-7, with 10 bases identical to TRBD1. CDR1 is SNHLY, CDR2 FYNNEI, per germline. V dropped 5 bases and J dropped 5; count of bases not matched to a gene: 3. The CDR3 runs to 13 residues. This CDR3 reads CASSRDRGHEQYF. The CDR3 DNA reads as TGTGCCAGCAGTCGGGACAGGGGACACGAGCAGTACTTC.

The chain recombines TRBV29-1 with TRBJ2-2; 9 bases fit TRBD1. The trim removed 4 bases at V and 3 bases at J, leaving 6 bases unmatched. The CDR3 extends over 15 amino acids. CDR1 is SQVTM, CDR2 ANQGSEA, per germline. In nucleotides, the CDR3 is TGCAGCGTTGGGGACAGGGTCACTTACACCGGGGAGCTGTTTTTT. Its protein product is CSVGDRVTYTGELFF.

The chain carries TRBV13 and TRBJ2-5; 11 bases line up with TRBD2. The CDR3 spans 15 residues. J was trimmed by 5 bases and V by 5 bases; bases with no gene match: 7. CDR1 and CDR2 from the germline V gene are PRHDT and FYEKMQ (reference sequence). The CDR3 protein is CASSPRLAGRETQYF. Written as DNA, the CDR3 is TGTGCCAGCAGCCCACGACTAGCGGGAAGGGAGACCCAGTACTTC.

The genes are TRBV5-5 and TRBJ2-1, with 10 bases fitting TRBD1. Germline CDR1 is SGHKS and CDR2 is YYEKEE (reference sequence). The CDR3 consists of 14 residues. The V segment lost 5 bases and the J segment 7 bases; nucleotides outside the gene matches: 6. Written as DNA, the CDR3 is TGTGCCAGCAGTTTCGGGACAGGGGCGAATGAGCAGTTCTTC. Translation: CASSFGTGANEQFF.